This record concerns one T cell receptor (beta chain) sequence. Its antigen is currently unknown. This specimen comes from a study of T cell responses to AZD1222 COVID-19 vaccine. Study-wide results and limits: Donors were mostly white British, more females; clonal diversity possibly underestimated. Sampling that yielded the repertoires occurred only after the peak T cell response. There were vaccine-associated CD4 TCRs across spike, dominant at 160-218 and 743-854. Of spike-specific TCRs, nearly half reportedly target regions left unmutated in variants.

Profiled with immunoSEQ multiplex PCR; TCRdb holds only in-frame clones, not every one. The repertoire has some 130,000 clones, about 90% of them found once; the top ten carry roughly 8%. Trimming cost V 4 bases and J 3 bases, with 10 bases left between them. The CDR3 covers 13 residues. The germline V gene has CDR1 ENHRY and CDR2 SYGVKD. This sample comprised peripheral blood, obtained on day 0 of AZD1222 vaccination. The chain uses TRBV10-3 and TRBJ2-7; no firm D call. This clonotype originated in an adult in good health. CDR3 bases: TGTGCCATCAGTGGTCTCCAGAACTACGAGCAGTACTTC. Translated: CAISGLQNYEQYF.